This TCR beta chain is drawn from a study of T-cell reconstitution after alpha-beta-depleted transplantation in children. Deletions cut 3 bases from V and 0 bases from J, with 2 bases between. The CDR3 is made up of 13 amino acids. Looked up from germline, CDR1 is ENHRY and CDR2 is SYGVKD. This clonotype was counted ten times or more. Antigen unknown. For TCRbeta, the library was prepared with unique molecular identifiers. Each CDR3 protein gets one entry after TCRdb re-called the PCR reads with MiXCR. In the table there are fewer than 350,000 distinct CDR3 sequences, over 7.5% of which are singletons. Whole-study findings and limits: Some patients' high day-60 TCRbeta diversity was attributed to recipient cells surviving conditioning. Where alpha-beta T cells came from about two months after transplant was reportedly several hundred expanded graft clones. At the one-year point after transplant, T-cell counts and TCRbeta diversity were found to come mostly from T cells that had been newly produced.

This chain connects TRBV10-3 to TRBJ2-2; no firm D call. Sample: peripheral blood, taken 360 days after TCRalphabeta/CD19-depleted stem cell transplant. The sequence derives from a female patient aged 2-9 years who had a stem cell transplant for Fanconi anemia, so the T cells may come from the graft donor. The CDR3 is CAISDPNTGELFF. The CDR3 nucleotides are TGTGCCATCAGTGACCCGAACACCGGGGAGCTGTTTTTT.